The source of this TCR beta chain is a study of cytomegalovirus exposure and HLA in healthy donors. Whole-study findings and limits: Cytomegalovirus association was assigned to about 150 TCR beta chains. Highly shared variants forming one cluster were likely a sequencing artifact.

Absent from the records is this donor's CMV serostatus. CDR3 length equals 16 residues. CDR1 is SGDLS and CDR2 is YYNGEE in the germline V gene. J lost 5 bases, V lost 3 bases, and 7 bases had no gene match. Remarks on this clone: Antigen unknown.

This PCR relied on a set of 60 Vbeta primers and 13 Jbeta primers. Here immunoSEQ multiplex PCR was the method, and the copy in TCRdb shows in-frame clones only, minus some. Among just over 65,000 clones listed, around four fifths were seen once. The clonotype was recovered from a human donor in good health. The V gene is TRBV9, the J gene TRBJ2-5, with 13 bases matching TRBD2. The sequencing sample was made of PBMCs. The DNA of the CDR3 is TGTGCCAGCAGCGCGACTAGCGGGGGGAGGTGGGAGACCCAGTACTTC. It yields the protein CASSATSGGRWETQYF.